These 27 T cell receptor beta chains were all obtained from the same sample, sequenced in a study of shared clonotypes between healthy human individuals. The table came from immunoSEQ multiplex PCR; TCRdb's copy has only in-frame clones and leaves some out. The sample shows about 1 million clones, around 76% of them seen only once. The sequenced sample was memory CD4+ T cells sorted from blood. Sample subset: CD45RA-negative fraction. Receptors were obtained from a man aged 18 to 29 in good health.

The chain joins TRBV6-1 to TRBJ1-2, with 11 bases lining up with TRBD1. CDR1 and CDR2 from the germline V gene are MNHNS and SASEGT. Losses at the gene ends were 8 bases for V and 14 bases for J; bases not matched to a gene: 13. The CDR3 sequence is 13 residues long. CDR3 protein: CASLGQGALGRTF. The CDR3 coding sequence is TGTGCCAGCCTTGGACAGGGGGCCCTGGGAAGGACCTTC.

This clone has more than one count but fewer than ten. V gene TRBV2 combines with J gene TRBJ2-3; D remains unclear. Germline V CDR1 and CDR2: SNHLY, FYNNEI. Trimming shortened V by 7 bases and J by 6 bases, and 8 bases separated the two germline ends. The CDR3 is 11 amino acids. The CDR3 nucleotides are TGTGCCAGCACCGTAGGGGATACGCAGTATTTT. Translated: CASTVGDTQYF. The full variable domain, in which reference TRBV2 and TRBJ2-3 provide the parts outside the CDR3, is EPEVTQTPSHQVTQMGQEVILRCVPISNHLYFYWYRQILGQKVEFLVSFYNNEISEKSEIFDDQFSVERPDGSNFTLKIRSTKLEDSAMYFCASTVGDTQYFGPGTRLTVL.

The rearrangement links TRBV7-2 to TRBJ2-7; D not certain. This CDR3 contains 13 residues. V lost 2 bases, J lost 6 bases, and 11 bases lay in between. Germline loops: CDR1 SGHTA, CDR2 FQGNSA. The chain's CDR3 is CASSLNPPGEQYF. Written as DNA, the CDR3 is TGTGCCAGCAGCTTAAACCCCCCAGGCGAGCAGTACTTC.

The chain couples TRBV30 to TRBJ1-3; a possible D gene is TRBD1 (6 bases). The V and J ends lost 7 bases and 8 bases respectively, with 18 bases between them. This CDR3 comprises 13 residues. Germline-derived CDR1 and CDR2 are GTSNPN and SVGIG (reference sequence). The CDR3 loop reads CASRDTKWDTIYF. CDR3 bases: TGTGCCTCCCGGGACACTAAGTGGGACACCATATATTTT.

This clone was seen repeatedly, ten times or more. J is TRBJ2-7 and V is TRBV7-9; D unclear. The CDR3 totals 16 residues. CDR1 and CDR2 from the germline V gene are SEHNR and FQNEAQ (reference sequence). V lost 4 bases, J lost 6 bases, and 22 bases lay in between. In nucleotides, the CDR3 is TGTGCCAGCAGCTCCCAGCGCAGCCCCGCTGGTGGCGAGCAGTACTTC. It translates to CASSSQRSPAGGEQYF.

V is TRBV18 and J is TRBJ2-2; D gene ambiguous. This CDR3 contains 17 residues. V gave up 0 bases and J gave up 2 bases, with 13 bases separating them. The V gene's germline CDR1 is KGHSH and CDR2 LQKENI. CDR3 nucleotide sequence: TGTGCCAGCTCACCACCTGGCAGAGGATCAAACACCGGGGAGCTGTTTTTT. Residues: CASSPPGRGSNTGELFF.

The chain has TRBV6-5 and TRBJ2-3, with 10 bases matching TRBD2. J was trimmed by 6 bases and V by 7 bases; bases with no gene match: 4. Germline CDR1 and CDR2: MNHEY and SVGAGI. The CDR3 covers 13 residues. The DNA of the CDR3 is TGTGCCAGCAACCCACTAGCGGGGGATACGCAGTATTTT. This codes for CASNPLAGDTQYF.

V and J are TRBV5-6 and TRBJ1-6, with a tentative D call TRBD1 (6 bases). Germline CDR1 is SGHDT and CDR2 is YYEEEE. The V end lost 6 bases, the J end lost 3 bases, and 13 bases lay between the germline ends. There are 15 residues in the CDR3. The CDR3 region is CASTIRGSYNSPLHF. DNA of the CDR3: TGTGCCAGCACCATCAGGGGCAGCTATAATTCACCCCTCCACTTT.

As for this clone: This sample also contains other DNA sequences that code for the same CDR3. This chain uses TRBV5-1 with TRBJ1-5; 7 nucleotides align to TRBD1. Germline V gene lookup returns CDR1 SGHRS and CDR2 YFSETQ. J was trimmed by 6 bases and V by 0 bases; bases with no gene match: 3. The CDR3 loop spans 14 amino acids. The CDR3 bases are TGCGCCAGCAGCTTGGAGGGGGCGGGTCAGCCCCAGCATTTT. Amino acid sequence: CASSLEGAGQPQHF.

The table lists this clone with a few counts. The chain links TRBV2 to TRBJ1-2, with 7 nucleotides matching TRBD1. The ends lost 0 bases at V and 4 bases at J; junction bases unmatched: 2. There are 14 residues in the CDR3. Germline CDR1 reads SNHLY; CDR2 reads FYNNEI. CDR3 amino acids: CASSEAGGTYGYTF. CDR3 DNA: TGTGCCAGCAGTGAAGCAGGGGGCACCTATGGCTACACCTTC.

Notes on this clone: At one end, the junction sequence differs from germline, possibly due to a read error. Other DNA sequences in the same sample also yield this CDR3. V gene TRBV30 combines with J gene TRBJ2-7, with D uncertain. This CDR3 is built from 12 residues. CDR1 is GTSNPN, CDR2 SVGIG, per germline (reference sequence). CDR3 sequence (DNA): TGCGCCTGCCGCAGGAGCTCCTACGAGCAGTACTTC. This sequence encodes CACRRSSYEQYF.

This chain joins TRBV4-3 and TRBJ2-7; D is undetermined. This CDR3 region has 14 residues. From germline, CDR1 is LGHNA and CDR2 YSLEER. The germline V and J ends were trimmed by 1 base and 7 bases, with 14 bases remaining between them. CDR3 loop: CASSQGEVLGEQYF. The CDR3 DNA reads TGCGCCAGCAGCCAAGGCGAGGTTTTGGGTGAGCAGTACTTC.

The CDR3 here is CATLGAGRTGELFF. CDR3 nucleotides: TGTGCCACCCTGGGGGCAGGGAGAACCGGGGAGCTGTTTTTT. The gene calls are TRBV6-5 and TRBJ2-2; tentatively, D is TRBD1 (6 bases). The CDR3 extends over 14 amino acids. From germline, CDR1 is MNHEY and CDR2 SVGAGI. Trimming removed 10 bases from V and 5 bases from J, with 17 bases in between.

The chain joins TRBV30 to TRBJ2-5; D is possibly TRBD2 (6 bases). Germline CDR1 is GTSNPN and CDR2 is SVGIG (reference sequence). The CDR3 is 13 residues long. Trimming left V 5 bases short and J 2 bases short, with 12 bases between. CDR3 DNA: TGTGCCTGGGCCCGGGGGATGCAAGAGACCCAGTACTTC. Translation: CAWARGMQETQYF.

The chain uses TRBV18 and TRBJ1-6, with 7 bases identical to TRBD1. The CDR3 has 18 residues. V dropped 3 bases and J dropped 4; count of bases not matched to a gene: 12. CDR1 is KGHSH and CDR2 is LQKENI in the germline V gene. The CDR3: CASSPREQGVLYNSPLHF. Written as DNA, the CDR3 is TGTGCCAGCTCACCCCGGGAGCAGGGGGTCTTATATAATTCACCCCTCCACTTT.

J is TRBJ2-5 and V is TRBV30; D may be TRBD1 (6 bases). Looked up from germline, CDR1 is GTSNPN and CDR2 is SVGIG (reference sequence). V dropped 1 base and J dropped 1 base, with 10 bases sitting between them. The CDR3 has 14 residues. CDR3 region: CAWSDHRVQETQYF. The DNA of the CDR3 is TGTGCCTGGAGTGATCACAGGGTCCAAGAGACCCAGTACTTC.

The sample holds many counts of this clone. The chain carries TRBV28 and TRBJ1-2; 8 bases agree with TRBD1. The CDR3 length is 16 residues. V lost 8 bases to trimming and J lost 4 bases; unmatched junction nucleotides: 15. Germline V gene sequence: CDR1 MDHEN, CDR2 SYDVKM. CDR3 in DNA: TGTGCCAGCGTAACCCCCGGACAGGGCCTTTCCTATGGCTACACCTTC. Its protein is CASVTPGQGLSYGYTF.

This clone was picked up a small number of times. The chain is built from TRBV15 and TRBJ2-1, with TRBD1 as a possible D gene (6 bases). The V gene's germline CDR1 is LNHNV and CDR2 YYDKDF (reference sequence). V lost 8 bases and J lost 4, with 15 bases in between. This CDR3 spans 14 amino acids. The CDR3 is CATVGDRIYNEQFF. In DNA, the CDR3 is TGTGCCACCGTAGGAGACAGGATTTACAATGAGCAGTTCTTC.

CDR3 DNA: TGTGCCAGCAGCTTAGACCGCCTCTCCTACAATGAGCAGTTCTTC. Its protein is CASSLDRLSYNEQFF. V is TRBV7-2 and J is TRBJ2-1; D gene ambiguous. Germline-derived CDR1 and CDR2 are SGHTA and FQGNSA. V was clipped by 1 base and J by 0 bases, with 7 bases between them. CDR3 size: 15 residues.

The gene calls are TRBV2 and TRBJ2-5; D may be TRBD1 or TRBD2 (7 bases each). CDR3 size: 13 residues. Germline V lookup: CDR1 SNHLY, CDR2 FYNNEI. Trimming left V 6 bases short and J 6 bases short, with 14 bases between. CDR3: CASSPGGGKTQYF. As DNA, the CDR3 is TGTGCCAGCAGCCCAGGGGGGGGAAAGACCCAGTACTTC.

The V call is TRBV2, the J call TRBJ2-1; possibly TRBD1 for D (6 bases). Germline V lookup: CDR1 SNHLY, CDR2 FYNNEI. V was pared by 2 bases and J by 3 bases, with 26 bases between. The CDR3 extends over 20 amino acids. CDR3 DNA: TGTGCCAGCAGTGAACTTTTGGGCAGGGGCGCTTCCGCCAGCTACAATGAGCAGTTCTTC. Residues: CASSELLGRGASASYNEQFF.

V and J are TRBV1 and TRBJ2-5; the table calls TRBD2, which could not be checked here. TRBV1 is tagged as a pseudogene. This CDR3 is 20 amino acids long. The CDR3 bases are TGCACCAGCAGCCAAGATCTTCCCCGTGATGGGCGCGGGAATTGCGAGACCCAGTACTTC. It codes for CTSSQDLPRDGRGNCETQYF.

The chain links TRBV5-5 to TRBJ1-6, with D unclear. V was clipped by 4 bases and J by 10 bases, with 15 bases between them. Looked up from germline, CDR1 is SGHKS and CDR2 is YYEKEE (reference sequence). The CDR3 is 14 residues long. CDR3 in DNA: TGTGCCAGCAGCCCTCGGACCGACCTCTCACCCCTCCACTTT. Translation: CASSPRTDLSPLHF.

This clone was recorded only once. The V call is TRBV14, the J call TRBJ1-3; D is ambiguous. The germline V gene encodes CDR1 SGHDN and CDR2 FVKESK. Trimming removed 4 bases at V and 5 bases at J, with 15 bases between. The CDR3 length is 15 residues. The CDR3 nucleotides are TGTGCCAGCAGCCGGGAGGCAGGCGATAGAAACACCATATATTTT. This encodes CASSREAGDRNTIYF.

The gene calls are TRBV5-1 and TRBJ2-5; 8 bases are a match to TRBD2. CDR3 length equals 14 residues. V was pared by 2 bases and J by 5 bases, with 5 bases of the junction left unmatched. Germline V gene sequence: CDR1 SGHRS, CDR2 YFSETQ. CDR3 amino acids: CASSFRGGQETQYF. DNA for the CDR3: TGCGCCAGCAGCTTTCGGGGGGGCCAGGAGACCCAGTACTTC.

The J gene is TRBJ1-3, the V gene TRBV4-1, with unresolved D. The CDR3 consists of 17 residues. Per germline, CDR1 MGHRA and CDR2 YSYEKL. V was pared by 4 bases and J by 0 bases, with 16 bases between. The CDR3 bases are TGCGCCAGCAGCCCGAGGGCGGGAGCGAGCTCTGGAAACACCATATATTTT. Translation gives CASSPRAGASSGNTIYF.

To note about this clone: Within the sample, other DNA sequences also encode this same CDR3. The chain combines TRBV4-1 with TRBJ1-4; D is undetermined. CDR1 and CDR2 (germline): MGHRA, YSYEKL. This CDR3 comprises 13 residues. The V end was cut by 1 base, the J end by 7 bases, with 7 bases between. The CDR3 coding sequence is TGCGCCAGCAGCCAAGCTCGGAGTGAAAAACTGTTTTTT. Protein product: CASSQARSEKLFF.